The rows below give T cell receptor beta chains drawn from one sample of a study of T cells in Graves' hyperthyroidism and ophthalmopathy. TCRdb analysed the multiplex PCR reads with MiXCR anew, one entry per CDR3 protein. The data contain approximately 380,000 distinct CDR3 sequences, about a fifth of them singletons. The sample comprised blood. All receptors come from a woman younger than 30 with Graves' hyperthyroidism. Both conserved end residues are trimmed from each CDR3. Not all rows give a size; the values are once, few, many and, for expanded clones, a class.

V gene: TRBV15; clone size: many; J gene: TRBJ1-1; CDR3 protein: ATSRELLNTEAF
V gene: TRBV6-2/TRBV6-3; clone size: many; J gene: TRBJ1-3; CDR3 protein: ASSYRDPGTGLGTGNTIY
V gene: TRBV6-1; clone size: .; J gene: TRBJ2-5; CDR3 protein: ASRDPGATENQETQY
V gene: TRBV15; clone size: .; J gene: TRBJ2-7; CDR3 protein: ATSRADGVGEQY
V gene: TRBV11-2; clone size: few; J gene: TRBJ2-5; CDR3 protein: ASSLGLAGVQETQY
V gene: TRBV5-1; clone size: many; J gene: TRBJ1-1; CDR3 protein: ASSGPGTLGTEAF
V gene: TRBV6-5; clone size: many; J gene: TRBJ1-1; CDR3 protein: ASSYYGNTEAF
V gene: TRBV7-8; clone size: many; J gene: TRBJ1-1; CDR3 protein: ASSEMGLTEAF
V gene: TRBV7-3; clone size: many; J gene: TRBJ2-5; CDR3 protein: ASSLYGLREETQY
V gene: TRBV7-2; clone size: many; J gene: TRBJ2-2; CDR3 protein: ASTPRLLSGELF
V gene: TRBV27; clone size: many; J gene: TRBJ2-2; CDR3 protein: ASSLAGGTLTGELF
V gene: TRBV4-1; clone size: .; J gene: TRBJ2-5; CDR3 protein: ASSQEAAGGPETQY
V gene: TRBV2; clone size: many; J gene: TRBJ2-7; CDR3 protein: ASADSEDRGVQQY
V gene: TRBV29-1; clone size: many; J gene: TRBJ2-7; CDR3 protein: SGTPDYEQY
V gene: TRBV19; clone size: .; J gene: TRBJ1-2; CDR3 protein: ASSTYSDGYT
V gene: TRBV20-1; clone size: many; J gene: TRBJ1-5; CDR3 protein: SAPTTGLNQPQH
V gene: TRBV12-3/TRBV12-4; clone size: .; J gene: TRBJ1-1; CDR3 protein: ASSRTRANTEAF
V gene: TRBV6-5; clone size: many; J gene: TRBJ2-5; CDR3 protein: ASSYSRDSSAGTQY
V gene: TRBV5-1; clone size: many; J gene: TRBJ2-4; CDR3 protein: ASSLDETIQY
V gene: TRBV11-1; clone size: .; J gene: TRBJ2-2; CDR3 protein: ASSHSGGARTGELF
V gene: TRBV14; clone size: many; J gene: TRBJ1-3; CDR3 protein: ASSQVPSGNTIY
V gene: TRBV7-6; clone size: many; J gene: TRBJ2-7; CDR3 protein: ASSFKTSGPSGEQY
V gene: TRBV24-1; clone size: many; J gene: TRBJ2-5; CDR3 protein: ATSGEEMETQY